This T cell receptor beta chain derives from a study of long-term antiretroviral therapy in people with HIV. On the study more broadly: In the earliest collections, sampling predates the 2015 immediate-ART recommendation by about a decade.

With survey level as its setting, the immunoSEQ assay was v3.0. Assay used: immunoSEQ multiplex PCR; TCRdb lists only in-frame clones, some missing. This table holds about 30,000 clones, roughly 94% found once. The study drew at least one pre-ART and at least two post-ART PBMC samples from every donor. All participants with HIV were treated in the United States. Every sample had about 0.85-11 million cryopreserved PBMC in it before DNA extraction. The V end lost 4 bases, the J end lost 8 bases, and 16 bases lay between the germline ends. CDR3 length: 14 residues. Germline-derived CDR1 and CDR2 are SGHRS and YFSETQ.

This receptor was obtained from a woman between 45 and 60 years old with HIV. The chain is built from TRBV5-1 and TRBJ2-1, with a tentative D call TRBD2 (5 bases). Sequencing used unsorted PBMCs, obtained around 5.3 years after starting antiretroviral therapy. The CDR3 DNA follows: TGCGCCAGCAGCCTGACTCCGGACTCAGATGAGCAGTTCTTC. It specifies CASSLTPDSDEQFF. The full variable domain, in which reference TRBV5-1 and TRBJ2-1 provide the parts outside the CDR3, is KAGVTQTPRYLIKTRGQQVTLSCSPISGHRSVSWYQQTPGQGLQFLFEYFSETQRNKGNFPGRFSGRQFSNSRSEMNVSTLELGDSALYLCASSLTPDSDEQFFGPGTRLTVL.